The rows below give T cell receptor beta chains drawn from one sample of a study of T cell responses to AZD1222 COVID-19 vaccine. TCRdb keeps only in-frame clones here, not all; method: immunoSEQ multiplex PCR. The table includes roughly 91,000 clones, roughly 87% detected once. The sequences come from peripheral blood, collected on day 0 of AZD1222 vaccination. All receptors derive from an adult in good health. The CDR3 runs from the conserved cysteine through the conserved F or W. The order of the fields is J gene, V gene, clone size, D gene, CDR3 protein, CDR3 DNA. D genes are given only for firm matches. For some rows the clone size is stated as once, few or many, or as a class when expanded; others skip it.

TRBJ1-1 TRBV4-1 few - CASSQDPLGRTEAFF TGCGCCAGCAGCCAAGATCCTCTGGGAAGAACTGAAGCTTTCTTT
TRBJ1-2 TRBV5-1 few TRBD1 CASSLEGQGLYGYTF TGTGCCAGCAGCTTGGAGGGACAGGGACTCTATGGCTACACCTTC
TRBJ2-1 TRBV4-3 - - CASSRYTNNEQFF TGCGCCAGCAGCCGTTACACGAACAATGAGCAGTTCTTC
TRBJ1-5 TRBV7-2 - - CASSLVVDSNQPQHF TGTGCCAGCAGCTTAGTTGTCGATAGCAATCAGCCCCAGCATTTT
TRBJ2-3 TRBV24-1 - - CATGSRWGRDTQYF TGTGCCACAGGAAGTCGCTGGGGGAGGGATACGCAGTATTTT
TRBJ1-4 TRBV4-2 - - CASSQVREGEKLFF TGTGCCAGCAGCCAAGTCAGGGAGGGGGAAAAACTGTTTTTT
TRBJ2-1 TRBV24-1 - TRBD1 CATARGPYNEQFF TGTGCCACAGCTAGGGGGCCCTACAATGAGCAGTTCTTC
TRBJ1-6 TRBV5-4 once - CASSFGRSYNSPLHF TGTGCCAGCAGCTTCGGGCGCTCCTATAATTCACCCCTCCACTTT
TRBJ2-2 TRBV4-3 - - CASSQGDSDTGELFF TGCGCCAGCAGCCAAGGGGATTCCGACACCGGGGAGCTGTTTTTT
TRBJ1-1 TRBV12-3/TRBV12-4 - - CASRPRMLEAFF TGTGCCAGCAGGCCTCGTATGTTAGAAGCTTTCTTT
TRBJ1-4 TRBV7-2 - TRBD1 CASSLLGTGPLNGEKLFF TGTGCCAGCAGCTTACTAGGGACAGGGCCCCTAAACGGTGAAAAACTGTTTTTT
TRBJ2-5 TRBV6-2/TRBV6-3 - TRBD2 CASSYGTSGVRTQYF TGTGCCAGCAGTTACGGGACTAGCGGAGTGAGGACCCAGTACTTC
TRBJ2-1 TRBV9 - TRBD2 CASSRGLAGVNEQFF TGTGCCAGCAGCCGAGGACTAGCGGGAGTGAATGAGCAGTTCTTC
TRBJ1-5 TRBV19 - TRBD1 CASSLQGGRGNQPQHF TGTGCCAGTAGTTTACAGGGGGGAAGGGGCAATCAGCCCCAGCATTTT
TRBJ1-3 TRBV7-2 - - CASSPWTEVSGNTIYF TGTGCCAGCAGCCCCTGGACAGAAGTCTCTGGAAACACCATATATTTT
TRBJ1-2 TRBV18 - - CASSSRGPNYGYTF TGTGCCAGCTCATCGAGAGGCCCTAACTATGGCTACACCTTC
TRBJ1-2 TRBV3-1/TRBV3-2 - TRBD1 CASSQLGGAGVGYTF TGTGCCAGCAGCCAACTAGGGGGCGCGGGGGTTGGCTACACCTTC
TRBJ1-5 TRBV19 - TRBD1 CASSTAGTGVSQPQHF TGTGCCAGTAGTACAGCCGGGACAGGCGTTAGTCAGCCCCAGCATTTT
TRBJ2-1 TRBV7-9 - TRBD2 CASSNSTSGSYEQFF TGTGCCAGCAGCAACTCAACTAGCGGGAGTTATGAGCAGTTCTTC
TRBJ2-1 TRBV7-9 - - CASSLGAGGNEQFF TGTGCCAGCAGCTTGGGGGCGGGTGGCAATGAGCAGTTCTTC
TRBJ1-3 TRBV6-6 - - CASRVTVSGNTIYF TGTGCCAGCAGAGTTACAGTCTCTGGAAACACCATATATTTT
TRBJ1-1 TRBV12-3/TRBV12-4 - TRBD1 CASRFDGQGRAFF TGTGCCAGCAGATTTGACGGACAGGGACGAGCTTTCTTT
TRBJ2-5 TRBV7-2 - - CASSWGVGEVETQYF TGTGCCAGCAGCTGGGGGGTCGGAGAGGTTGAGACCCAGTACTTC
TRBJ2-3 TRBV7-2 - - CASSLSTRMRTDTQYF TGTGCCAGCAGCTTATCGACAAGAATGAGGACAGATACGCAGTATTTT
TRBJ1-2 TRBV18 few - CASSPRSGEEGYTF TGTGCCAGCTCACCAAGGTCAGGGGAGGAAGGCTACACCTTC
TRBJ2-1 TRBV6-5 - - CASSYGARGEQFF TGTGCCAGCAGTTACGGGGCTCGAGGTGAGCAGTTCTTC
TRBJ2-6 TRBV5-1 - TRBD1 CASSLGQGRGANVLTF TGTGCCAGCAGCTTGGGACAGGGGCGTGGGGCCAACGTCCTGACTTTC
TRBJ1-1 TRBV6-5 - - CATDSRLPNTEAFF TGTGCCACTGATTCCCGGCTCCCGAACACTGAAGCTTTCTTT
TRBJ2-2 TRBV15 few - CATNQGSGGTGELFF TGTGCCACCAACCAGGGGAGTGGGGGCACCGGGGAGCTGTTTTTT
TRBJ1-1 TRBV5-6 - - CASSLRMNTEAFF TGTGCCAGCAGCTTGAGGATGAACACTGAAGCTTTCTTT
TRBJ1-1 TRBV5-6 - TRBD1 CASSFRQGAFLAEAFF TGTGCCAGCAGCTTCAGACAGGGGGCATTCCTCGCTGAAGCTTTCTTT
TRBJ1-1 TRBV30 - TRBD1 CAWSPPRQGGTEAFF TGTGCCTGGAGTCCACCCCGACAGGGAGGCACTGAAGCTTTCTTT
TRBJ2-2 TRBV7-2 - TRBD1 CASSLDGTGGAGELFF TGTGCCAGCAGCTTAGACGGGACAGGCGGCGCCGGGGAGCTGTTTTTT
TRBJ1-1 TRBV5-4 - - CASSSPLVATEAFF TGTGCCAGCAGCTCCCCCCTAGTAGCCACTGAAGCTTTCTTT
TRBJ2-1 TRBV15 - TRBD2 CATTLADNTEQFF TGTGCCACCACACTAGCGGACAACACTGAGCAGTTCTTC
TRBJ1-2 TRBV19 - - CASSRRGYGYTF TGTGCCAGTAGCAGGAGGGGCTATGGCTACACCTTC
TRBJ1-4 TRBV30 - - CAWNRATNEKLFF TGTGCCTGGAACAGGGCAACTAATGAAAAACTGTTTTTT
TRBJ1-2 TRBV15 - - CATSRGGGYGYTF TGTGCCACCAGCCGAGGGGGGGGCTATGGCTACACCTTC
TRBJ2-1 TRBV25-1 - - CASSAGDNEQFF TGTGCCAGCAGTGCCGGCGACAATGAGCAGTTCTTC
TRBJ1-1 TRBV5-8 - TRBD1 CASGGRGRGEAFF TGTGCCAGCGGGGGCAGGGGGCGCGGTGAAGCTTTCTTT
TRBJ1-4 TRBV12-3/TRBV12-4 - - CASREVGNEKLFF TGTGCCAGCAGGGAGGTAGGGAATGAAAAACTGTTTTTT
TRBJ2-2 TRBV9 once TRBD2 CASSFSGGNTGELFF TGTGCCAGCAGCTTTAGCGGGGGGAACACCGGGGAGCTGTTTTTT
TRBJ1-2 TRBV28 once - CASRRGGGYTF TGTGCCAGCAGGCGCGGCGGTGGCTACACCTTC
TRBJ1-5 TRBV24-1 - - CATSLVGDPTQHF TGTGCCACCAGTTTGGTCGGGGACCCGACCCAGCATTTT
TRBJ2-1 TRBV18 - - CASSQKGEGRNEQFF TGTGCCAGCTCACAGAAGGGGGAGGGCCGCAATGAGCAGTTCTTC
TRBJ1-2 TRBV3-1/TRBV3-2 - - CASSQGAWGNYGYTF TGTGCCAGCAGCCAAGGTGCCTGGGGAAACTATGGCTACACCTTC
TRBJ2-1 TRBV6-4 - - CASSRTGHEQFF TGTGCCAGCAGTAGAACCGGCCATGAGCAGTTCTTC
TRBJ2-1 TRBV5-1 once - CASSLSMSEQFF TGTGCCAGCAGCCTCAGTATGTCTGAGCAGTTCTTC
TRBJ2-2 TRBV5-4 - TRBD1 CASWDRSNTGELFF TGTGCCAGCTGGGACAGGTCAAACACCGGGGAGCTGTTTTTT
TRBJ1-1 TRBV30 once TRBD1 CAWIKKDRGLGNAEAFF TGTGCCTGGATTAAAAAAGACAGGGGTCTCGGAAACGCTGAAGCTTTCTTT
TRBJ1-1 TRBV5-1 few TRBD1 CASRAQGDTEAFF TGTGCCAGCAGAGCACAGGGGGACACTGAAGCTTTCTTT
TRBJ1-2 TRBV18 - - CASSPGANYGYTF TGTGCCAGCTCACCGGGAGCTAACTATGGCTACACCTTC
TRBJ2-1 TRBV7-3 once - CASSSTRDNEQFF TGTGCCAGCAGCTCCACCAGGGACAATGAGCAGTTCTTC
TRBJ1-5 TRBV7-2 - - CASSLESGAGNQPQHF TGTGCCAGCAGCTTAGAATCTGGGGCGGGCAATCAGCCCCAGCATTTT
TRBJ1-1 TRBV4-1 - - CASSQTSGAHTEAFF TGCGCCAGCAGCCAGACTTCGGGGGCACACACTGAAGCTTTCTTT